A selection of T cell receptor beta chains follows, all from one sample in a study of blood T cell repertoires in COVID-19. Method: immunoSEQ multiplex PCR; TCRdb's copy keeps in-frame clones and lacks some. The sample carries 45,000 to 65,000 clones, approximately 84% recorded once. Input material: peripheral blood. The receptors here all came from an elderly man in a cohort sampled during active COVID-19. Both conserved end residues are part of each CDR3. Fields, in order: CDR3 length, V gene, J gene, CDR3 protein.

CDR3 length: 17
V gene: TRBV10-3
J gene: TRBJ2-3
CDR3 protein: CAISEKLAGARGDTQYF

CDR3 length: 14
V gene: TRBV30
J gene: TRBJ2-7
CDR3 protein: CAWSVLGTGAEQYF

CDR3 length: 17
V gene: TRBV9
J gene: TRBJ2-4
CDR3 protein: CASSPREDRLAKNIQYF

CDR3 length: 14
V gene: TRBV5-4
J gene: TRBJ1-2
CDR3 protein: CASTLNRGDYGYTF

CDR3 length: 14
V gene: TRBV29-1
J gene: TRBJ1-1
CDR3 protein: CSVKPGSLGTEAFF

CDR3 length: 14
V gene: TRBV15
J gene: TRBJ2-7
CDR3 protein: CATSRPGNSYEQYF

CDR3 length: 17
V gene: TRBV10-2
J gene: TRBJ2-5
CDR3 protein: CASSESLGQGTQETQYF

CDR3 length: 12
V gene: TRBV5-5
J gene: TRBJ2-1
CDR3 protein: CASSRDRGEQFF

CDR3 length: 16
V gene: TRBV7-3
J gene: TRBJ2-3
CDR3 protein: CASSLRGRRGTDTQYF

CDR3 length: 14
V gene: TRBV3-1/TRBV3-2
J gene: TRBJ1-2
CDR3 protein: CASSPGRRENGYTF

CDR3 length: 15
V gene: TRBV19
J gene: TRBJ2-1
CDR3 protein: CASSTGTGGYNEQFF

CDR3 length: 14
V gene: TRBV14
J gene: TRBJ1-1
CDR3 protein: CASSQHSLSPEAFF

CDR3 length: 14
V gene: TRBV7-9
J gene: TRBJ1-6
CDR3 protein: CASSLGRGDSPLHF

CDR3 length: 15
V gene: TRBV15
J gene: TRBJ2-1
CDR3 protein: CATSREGGTYNEQFF

CDR3 length: 17
V gene: TRBV30
J gene: TRBJ1-6
CDR3 protein: CACTGQGARTYNSPLHF

CDR3 length: 18
V gene: TRBV4-1
J gene: TRBJ2-5
CDR3 protein: CASSQTGLAGEDRETQYF

CDR3 length: 17
V gene: TRBV5-1
J gene: TRBJ1-4
CDR3 protein: CASSGGQDIYEGGELFF